One sample yielded the 5 T cell receptor beta chains listed below, sequenced in a study of regulatory dendritic cells for organ transplantation. These receptors' targets are unknown. Sequencing used immunoSEQ multiplex PCR; TCRdb keeps in-frame clones, though not all of them. The sample lists approximately 12,000 clones, roughly nine tenths occurring once. Allogeneic regulatory or mature dendritic cells were co-cultured for less than six days with CFSE-labeled sorted T cells at 1:10. Sequenced input: naive CD8+ T cells from blood cultured with regulatory dendritic cells. The subset was: CD45RA+ naive T cells. The receptors here all came from a human donor in good health.

V gene TRBV9 combines with J gene TRBJ2-1; 7 bases agree with TRBD1. Germline loops: CDR1 SGDLS, CDR2 YYNGEE. The CDR3 consists of 13 residues. Unmatched junction bases numbered 7, after V lost 5 bases and J lost 8 bases. CDR3 nucleotides: TGTGCCAGCAGGTCAGGGGGTCGGGATGAGCAGTTCTTC. Amino acid sequence: CASRSGGRDEQFF.

The V and J genes are TRBV4-2 and TRBJ2-1; 7 bases agree with TRBD2. With V trimmed by 4 bases and J by 5 bases, 5 bases remained unmatched. The CDR3 covers 14 residues. The germline CDR1 and CDR2 sequences are LGHNA and YNFKEQ. As DNA, the CDR3 is TGTGCCAGCAGCCCCCGGGAGGACAACAATGAGCAGTTCTTC. It yields the protein CASSPREDNNEQFF.

The rearrangement joins TRBV2 to TRBJ2-7; no clear D. The germline V gene has CDR1 SNHLY and CDR2 FYNNEI. This CDR3 contains 12 residues. Trimming took off 4 bases at V and 2 bases at J, with 6 bases between the two ends. The CDR3: CASSVRTYEQYF. CDR3 bases: TGTGCCAGCAGTGTCAGAACCTACGAGCAGTACTTC.

This clone has a handful of counts. This chain uses TRBV6-5 with TRBJ1-1; no clear D gene. CDR1 and CDR2 (germline): MNHEY, SVGAGI. The CDR3 is 13 amino acids. Deletions cut 11 bases from V and 2 bases from J, with 15 bases between. CDR3 loop: CAASIGINTEAFF. CDR3 bases: TGTGCCGCCAGCATCGGTATAAACACTGAAGCTTTCTTT.

The chain employs TRBV27 and TRBJ1-2; D perhaps matches TRBD1 (6 bases). The CDR3 extends over 15 amino acids. Per the germline V gene, CDR1 is MNHEY and CDR2 is SMNVEV (reference sequence). V lost 6 bases and J 8 bases, leaving 22 bases between the germline ends. CDR3 amino acids: CASRLTPGAPGGYTF. The CDR3 bases are TGTGCCAGCAGACTCACACCGGGGGCCCCTGGGGGCTACACCTTC.